This passage covers 27 T cell receptor beta chains from one sample sequenced in a study of T cell responses to AZD1222 COVID-19 vaccine listed by TCRdb under 2021. This sample's time point label indicates: baseline before first vaccination. The treatment or condition label of this sample denotes: meningococcal conjugate vaccine given as trial control. The library was made by the immunoSEQ multiplex PCR assay. Entries here come from immuneACCESS through TCRdb and include only in-frame sequences with V and J called. Some clones fail to appear in such tables; in the studies checked, an unresolved V gene covers under half of the shortfall, and the cause of the remainder is unknown. The sample table contains about 100,000 clones; only one count was recorded for around 87% of them. The ten largest clones take up 4% to 4.5% of the sample. This specimen was peripheral blood, taken on day 0 of MenACWY control vaccination. The origin of the receptors is an adult in good health.

The chain links TRBV9 to TRBJ2-7, with D perhaps matching TRBD2 (6 bases). Between the trimmed V and J ends, which lost 4 bases and 4 bases, there was a span of 15 bases. The CDR3 extends over 14 amino acids. Germline values: CDR1 SGDLS, CDR2 YYNGEE. In DNA form, the CDR3 reads TGTGCCAGCAGCCCCATAGGGACTCCTTACGAGCAGTACTTC. Its translation is CASSPIGTPYEQYF.

This clone was counted a single time. The V and J genes are TRBV30 and TRBJ2-7; 9 positions agree with TRBD1. The V gene end was trimmed by 0 bases and the J gene end by 3 bases; junction bases not matched to a gene: 3. This CDR3 is 14 amino acids long. Germline V CDR1 and CDR2: GTSNPN, SVGIG (reference sequence). CDR3 protein: CAWSVGTGSYEQYF. Here the CDR3 DNA reads TGTGCCTGGAGTGTAGGGACAGGGAGCTACGAGCAGTACTTC.

This chain joins TRBV29-1 and TRBJ1-1; no clear D gene. The CDR3 is 11 amino acids. Germline V gene data show CDR1 as SQVTM and CDR2 as ANQGSEA. The V gene lost 8 bases and the J gene lost 6 bases, with 13 bases spanning the gap. Written as DNA, the CDR3 is TGCAGCTCCGGGGTCGGGCCTGAAGCTTTCTTT. Translation gives CSSGVGPEAFF.

The chain has TRBV6-1 and TRBJ1-5; D gene unclear. The CDR3 has 14 residues. V lost 1 base and J lost 5, with 9 bases in between. Germline V gene sequence: CDR1 MNHNS, CDR2 SASEGT. The DNA for the CDR3 is TGTGCCAGCAGTGAAGTCGGTCGGGATCAGCCCCAGCATTTT. This sequence encodes CASSEVGRDQPQHF.

The chain employs TRBV3-1 (or the pseudogene TRBV3-2) and TRBJ2-1; the match to TRBD2 covers 8 bases. Germline CDR1 and CDR2: LGHDT and YNNKEL (reference sequence). The CDR3 runs 15 residues. Trimming took 1 base from V and 9 from J; bases not matched to a gene: 8. CDR3 protein: CASSQALGAGGEQFF. Here the CDR3 DNA reads TGTGCCAGCAGCCAAGCGCTCGGGGCGGGAGGTGAGCAGTTCTTC.

The rearrangement links TRBV6-2 or TRBV6-3 to TRBJ1-1; D is possibly TRBD1 (5 bases). The V end was cut by 5 bases, the J end by 8 bases, with 15 bases between. The germline gives CDR1 MNHEY, CDR2 SVGEGT. CDR3 length: 13 residues. The DNA for the CDR3 is TGTGCCAGCAGTAAGACAGTCCTTGGGGAAGCTTTCTTT. Protein: CASSKTVLGEAFF.

J is TRBJ1-2 and V is TRBV19; no reliable D call. CDR3 length: 14 amino acids. Trimming stripped 3 bases from V and 3 bases from J, with 11 bases between. The V gene's germline CDR1 is LNHDA and CDR2 SQIVND (reference sequence). The CDR3, as DNA: TGTGCCAGTAGTATCCCGGGGAGCGACTATGGCTACACCTTC. Translated, it gives CASSIPGSDYGYTF.

This rearrangement joins TRBV15 to TRBJ2-5, with D possibly matching TRBD2 (6 bases). CDR1 and CDR2 (germline): LNHNV, YYDKDF (reference sequence). Between the trimmed V and J ends, which lost 1 base and 5 bases, there was a span of 14 bases. The CDR3 contains 15 residues. The DNA for the CDR3 is TGTGCCACCAGCAGAGTAGATCCTGGAGGGGAGACCCAGTACTTC. It codes for CATSRVDPGGETQYF.

The V and J genes are TRBV5-1 and TRBJ2-1, with D uncertain. This CDR3 has 15 amino acids. CDR1 is SGHRS, CDR2 YFSETQ, per germline. Deletions cut 5 bases from V and 0 bases from J, with 12 bases between. The CDR3 DNA follows: TGCGCCAGCAGAGCGTTACCAGACTCCTACAATGAGCAGTTCTTC. Translated: CASRALPDSYNEQFF.

The chain combines TRBV18 with TRBJ2-7, with D possibly being TRBD2 (6 bases). The V end lost 0 bases, the J end lost 2 bases, and 11 bases lay between the germline ends. This CDR3 region has 15 residues. CDR1 is KGHSH and CDR2 is LQKENI in the germline V gene. Here the CDR3 reads CASSPPEGSTYEQYF. In nucleotides, the CDR3 is TGTGCCAGCTCACCACCGGAGGGGTCTACCTACGAGCAGTACTTC.

The chain joins TRBV9 to TRBJ2-5, with TRBD2 matching 7 bases. The CDR3 consists of 16 residues. Germline V gene lookup returns CDR1 SGDLS and CDR2 YYNGEE. Germline trimming cut 0 bases from V and 1 base from J; bases unmatched to any gene: 6. The CDR3 reads CASSVAASGVQETQYF. In nucleotides, the CDR3 is TGTGCCAGCAGCGTAGCCGCTAGCGGAGTCCAAGAGACCCAGTACTTC.

The V gene is TRBV28, the J gene TRBJ1-5; maybe TRBD1 (6 bases). CDR1 is MDHEN and CDR2 is SYDVKM in the germline V gene. V was clipped by 5 bases and J by 7 bases, with 15 bases between them. The CDR3 is made up of 14 amino acids. The CDR3: CASSPPSGAQPQHF. The CDR3 DNA sequence: TGTGCCAGCAGTCCCCCGTCGGGGGCCCAGCCCCAGCATTTT.

The chain joins TRBV7-2 to TRBJ2-3; 7 positions agree with TRBD2. V lost 5 bases to trimming and J lost 3 bases; unmatched junction nucleotides: 8. CDR3 length: 15 residues. CDR1 is SGHTA and CDR2 is FQGNSA in the germline V gene. The CDR3 coding sequence is TGTGCCAGCAGCCCCAGCGGGGAGGGGACAGATACGCAGTATTTT. This codes for CASSPSGEGTDTQYF.

The rearrangement joins TRBV28 to TRBJ2-1, with D tentatively TRBD2 (5 bases). The CDR3 runs to 16 residues. The V and J ends lost 3 bases and 2 bases respectively, with 14 bases between them. The V gene's germline CDR1 is MDHEN and CDR2 SYDVKM. CDR3 nucleotide sequence: TGTGCCAGCAGTTTGGGCGGGCTTGGCACCTACAATGAGCAGTTCTTC. Translation gives CASSLGGLGTYNEQFF. The full variable domain, with the rest looked up from reference TRBV28 and TRBJ2-1, is DVKVTQSSRYLVKRTGEKVFLECVQDMDHENMFWYRQDPGLGLRLIYFSYDVKMKEKGDIPEGYSVSREKKERFSLILESASTNQTSMYLCASSLGGLGTYNEQFFGPGTRLTVL.

This sequence joins TRBV30 and TRBJ2-4, with a weak D call TRBD1 (6 bases). Trimming removed 2 bases from V and 0 bases from J, with 11 bases in between. Looked up from germline, CDR1 is GTSNPN and CDR2 is SVGIG (reference sequence). CDR3 length equals 15 residues. CDR3 sequence reads: CAWSQGRLAKNIQYF. The CDR3 nucleotides are TGTGCCTGGAGTCAGGGGCGGTTAGCCAAAAACATTCAGTACTTC. Full variable domain (outside the CDR3, taken from reference TRBV30 and TRBJ2-4): SQTIHQWPATLVQPVGSPLSLECTVEGTSNPNLYWYRQAAGRGLQLLFYSVGIGQISSEVPQNLSASRPQDRQFILSSKKLLLSDSGFYLCAWSQGRLAKNIQYFGAGTRLSVL.

The gene calls are TRBV7-9 and TRBJ2-7; D possibly corresponds to TRBD2 (6 bases). V was shortened by 2 bases and J by 4 bases, with 21 bases between the two germline ends. Germline CDR1 is SEHNR and CDR2 is FQNEAQ (reference sequence). This CDR3 has 17 residues. CDR3 in DNA: TGTGCCAGCAGCTTAAGCGTTGCCGGGGGTGTGGGTTACGAGCAGTACTTC. Translated, it gives CASSLSVAGGVGYEQYF.

The V call is TRBV11-3, the J call TRBJ2-5, with D tentatively TRBD1 (6 bases). Germline loops: CDR1 SGHNT, CDR2 YENEEA. Trimming cost V 5 bases and J 3 bases, with 13 bases left between them. CDR3 size: 14 residues. CDR3 coding DNA: TGTGCCAGCAGCCAGGGGCTCGCCGAAGAGACCCAGTACTTC. Amino acid sequence: CASSQGLAEETQYF.

This sequence joins TRBV12-3 or TRBV12-4 and TRBJ1-3; no reliable D call. There are 12 residues in the CDR3. Trimming stripped 4 bases from V and 8 bases from J, with 9 bases between. In DNA form, the CDR3 reads TGTGCCAGCAGTTGGGAGGTTTACACCATATATTTT. Residues: CASSWEVYTIYF.

The count of this clone is one. V and J are TRBV7-2 and TRBJ1-2; the D is unclear. There are 12 residues in the CDR3. Trimming took off 3 bases at V and 4 bases at J, with 6 bases between the two ends. Per germline, CDR1 SGHTA and CDR2 FQGNSA. The CDR3 protein is CASSFDAYGYTF. As DNA, the CDR3 is TGTGCCAGCAGCTTCGATGCCTATGGCTACACCTTC.

V and J are TRBV10-3 and TRBJ2-3; 8 positions match TRBD2. The V segment lost 6 bases and the J segment 1 base; nucleotides outside the gene matches: 3. CDR1 is ENHRY and CDR2 is SYGVKD in the germline V gene. The CDR3 is 14 residues long. CDR3 loop: CAIRVTSGTDTQYF. The CDR3 DNA sequence: TGTGCCATCAGGGTGACTAGCGGCACAGATACGCAGTATTTT.

V gene TRBV24-1 combines with J gene TRBJ2-5, with a possible D match to TRBD1 (6 bases). Between the trimmed V and J ends, which lost 0 bases and 3 bases, there was a span of 13 bases. The CDR3 has 16 residues. Germline V gene sequence: CDR1 KGHDR, CDR2 SFDVKD. CDR3: CATSDLQGGLEETQYF. CDR3 coding DNA: TGTGCCACCAGTGATTTGCAAGGGGGTCTGGAAGAGACCCAGTACTTC.

This clone has just one count. The rearrangement links TRBV6-4 to TRBJ2-3; D unresolved. The CDR3 has 11 amino acids. V lost 5 bases and J lost 10, with 10 bases in between. CDR1 is MRHNA, CDR2 SNTAGT, per germline. The CDR3 loop reads CASSYAVPQYF. CDR3 DNA sequence: TGTGCCAGCAGTTACGCAGTCCCGCAGTATTTT.

The chain has TRBV19 and TRBJ1-2, with D possibly matching TRBD1 (5 bases). Trimming took off 7 bases at V and 1 base at J, with 13 bases between the two ends. This CDR3 is 14 amino acids long. CDR1 and CDR2 (germline): LNHDA, SQIVND (reference sequence). The CDR3 region has the DNA TGTGCCAGTACCCCAGGGACGGTTAACTATGGCTACACCTTC. It specifies CASTPGTVNYGYTF.

A single count supports this clone. V and J are TRBV6-1 and TRBJ1-1; no definite D call. The germline V gene encodes CDR1 MNHNS and CDR2 SASEGT. V was pared by 1 base and J by 5 bases, with 14 bases between. CDR3 size: 15 residues. CDR3 coding DNA: TGTGCCAGCAGTGAAGTTTACGGGTTTGGGACTGAAGCTTTCTTT. Its translation: CASSEVYGFGTEAFF.

The genes are TRBV5-1 and TRBJ1-4; D not certain. This CDR3 has 15 amino acids. The germline V gene encodes CDR1 SGHRS and CDR2 YFSETQ. V was shortened by 1 base and J by 4 bases, with 11 bases between the two germline ends. CDR3 nucleotide sequence: TGCGCCAGCAGCTTGTCGGGGTTGTATAATGAAAAACTGTTTTTT. Its protein is CASSLSGLYNEKLFF.

The chain employs TRBV28 and TRBJ1-1; no reliable D call. The germline gives CDR1 MDHEN, CDR2 SYDVKM. CDR3 length equals 12 residues. Trimming pared 5 bases from V and 11 bases from J, leaving 15 bases between. CDR3 loop: CASSVSPVRAFF. CDR3 in DNA: TGTGCCAGCAGTGTTAGCCCAGTACGGGCTTTCTTT. Combining the CDR3 with reference TRBV28 and TRBJ1-1 gives the whole variable domain DVKVTQSSRYLVKRTGEKVFLECVQDMDHENMFWYRQDPGLGLRLIYFSYDVKMKEKGDIPEGYSVSREKKERFSLILESASTNQTSMYLCASSVSPVRAFFGQGTRLTVV.

V usage is TRBV19 and J usage is TRBJ2-7, with D perhaps TRBD2 (5 bases). Trimming removed 6 bases from V and 4 bases from J, with 7 bases in between. Germline CDR1 reads LNHDA; CDR2 reads SQIVND (reference sequence). The CDR3 has 11 amino acids. CDR3 sequence (DNA): TGTGCCAGTAGACGAGGGTACGAGCAGTACTTC. It encodes CASRRGYEQYF.